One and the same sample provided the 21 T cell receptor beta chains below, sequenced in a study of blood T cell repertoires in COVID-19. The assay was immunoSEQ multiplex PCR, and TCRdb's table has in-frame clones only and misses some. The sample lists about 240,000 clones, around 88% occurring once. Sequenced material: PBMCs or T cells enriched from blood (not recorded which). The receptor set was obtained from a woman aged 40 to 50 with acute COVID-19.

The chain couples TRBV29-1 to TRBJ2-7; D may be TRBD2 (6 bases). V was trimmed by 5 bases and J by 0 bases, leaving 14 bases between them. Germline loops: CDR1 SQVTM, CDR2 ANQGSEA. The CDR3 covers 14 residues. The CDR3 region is CSVLGGQDSYEQYF. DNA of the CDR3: TGCAGCGTTCTAGGAGGGCAGGACTCCTACGAGCAGTACTTC.

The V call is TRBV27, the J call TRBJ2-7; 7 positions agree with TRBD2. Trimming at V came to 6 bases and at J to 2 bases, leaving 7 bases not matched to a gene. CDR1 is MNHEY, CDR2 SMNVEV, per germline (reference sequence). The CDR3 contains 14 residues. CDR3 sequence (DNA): TGTGCCAGCAGCTTTGCAGCGGGAACCTACGAGCAGTACTTC. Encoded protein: CASSFAAGTYEQYF.

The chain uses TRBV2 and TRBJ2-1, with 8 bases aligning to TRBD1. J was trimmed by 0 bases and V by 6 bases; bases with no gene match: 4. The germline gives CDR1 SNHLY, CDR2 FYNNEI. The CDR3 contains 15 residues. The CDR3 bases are TGTGCCAGCAGAGTCCAGGGGGCCTCCTACAATGAGCAGTTCTTC. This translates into CASRVQGASYNEQFF.

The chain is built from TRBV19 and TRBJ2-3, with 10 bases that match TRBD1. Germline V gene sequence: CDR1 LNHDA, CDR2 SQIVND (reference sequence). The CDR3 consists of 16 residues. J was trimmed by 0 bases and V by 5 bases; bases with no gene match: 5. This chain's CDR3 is CASSPRTGGSTDTQYF. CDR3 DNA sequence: TGTGCCAGTAGTCCAAGGACAGGGGGAAGCACAGATACGCAGTATTTT.

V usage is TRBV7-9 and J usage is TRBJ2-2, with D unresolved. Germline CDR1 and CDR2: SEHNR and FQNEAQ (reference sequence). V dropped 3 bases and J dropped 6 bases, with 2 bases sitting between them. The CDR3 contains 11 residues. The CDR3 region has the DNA TGTGCCAGCAGCTTCGCCGGGGAGCTGTTTTTT. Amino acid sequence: CASSFAGELFF.

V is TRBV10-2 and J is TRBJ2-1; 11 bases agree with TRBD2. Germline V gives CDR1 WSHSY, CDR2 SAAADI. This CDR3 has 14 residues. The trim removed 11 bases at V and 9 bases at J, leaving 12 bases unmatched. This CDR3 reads CADGGLAGGSEQFF. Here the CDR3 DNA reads TGCGCCGACGGCGGGCTAGCGGGAGGATCTGAGCAGTTCTTC.

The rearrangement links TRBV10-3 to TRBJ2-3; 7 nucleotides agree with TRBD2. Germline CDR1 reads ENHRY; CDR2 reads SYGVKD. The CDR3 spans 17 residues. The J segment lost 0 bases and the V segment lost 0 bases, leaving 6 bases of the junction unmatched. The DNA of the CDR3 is TGTGCCATCAGTGAGTCGTCGGGGGGAGTAAGCACAGATACGCAGTATTTT. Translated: CAISESSGGVSTDTQYF.

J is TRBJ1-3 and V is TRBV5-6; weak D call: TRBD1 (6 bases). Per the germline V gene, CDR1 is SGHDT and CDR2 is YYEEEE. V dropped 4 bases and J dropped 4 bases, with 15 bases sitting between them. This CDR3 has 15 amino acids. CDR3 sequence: CASSTQGNSGNTIYF. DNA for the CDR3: TGTGCCAGCAGCACCCAGGGGAATAGCGGAAACACCATATATTTT.

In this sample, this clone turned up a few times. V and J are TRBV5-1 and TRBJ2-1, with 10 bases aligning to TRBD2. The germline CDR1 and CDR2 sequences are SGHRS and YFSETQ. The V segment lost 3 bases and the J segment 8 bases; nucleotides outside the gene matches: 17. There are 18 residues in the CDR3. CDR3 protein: CASSSRGSSGGRYDEQFF. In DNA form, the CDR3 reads TGCGCCAGCAGCTCCAGGGGGTCTAGCGGGGGTAGATACGATGAGCAGTTCTTC.

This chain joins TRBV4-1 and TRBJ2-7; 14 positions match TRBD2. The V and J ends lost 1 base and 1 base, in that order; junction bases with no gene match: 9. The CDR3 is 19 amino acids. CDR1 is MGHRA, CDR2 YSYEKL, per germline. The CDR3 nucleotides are TGCGCCAGCAGCCAAGGTCATAAGGGGACTAGCGGGAGTTCCTACGAGCAGTACTTC. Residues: CASSQGHKGTSGSSYEQYF.

The CDR3 nucleotides are TGTGCCACCCGGGGACAGGGGATGGGTGTGCCCCAGCATTTT. It yields the protein CATRGQGMGVPQHF. The rearrangement links TRBV27 to TRBJ1-5; 10 positions agree with TRBD1. This CDR3 has 14 amino acids. J lost 9 bases, V lost 10 bases, and 12 bases had no gene match. Germline V lookup: CDR1 MNHEY, CDR2 SMNVEV (reference sequence).

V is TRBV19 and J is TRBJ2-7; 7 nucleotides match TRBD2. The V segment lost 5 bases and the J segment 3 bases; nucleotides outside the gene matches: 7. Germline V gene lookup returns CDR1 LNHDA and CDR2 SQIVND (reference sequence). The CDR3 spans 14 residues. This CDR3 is CASSPRSSGYEQYF. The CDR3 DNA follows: TGTGCCAGTAGTCCCCGGTCTAGCGGCTACGAGCAGTACTTC.

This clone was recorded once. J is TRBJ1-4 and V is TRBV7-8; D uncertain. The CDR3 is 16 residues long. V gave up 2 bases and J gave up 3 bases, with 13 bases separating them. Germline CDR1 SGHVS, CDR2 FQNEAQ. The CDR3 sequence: CASSLRRSAANEKLFF. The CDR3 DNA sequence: TGTGCCAGCAGCTTACGGCGGTCTGCGGCTAATGAAAAACTGTTTTTT.

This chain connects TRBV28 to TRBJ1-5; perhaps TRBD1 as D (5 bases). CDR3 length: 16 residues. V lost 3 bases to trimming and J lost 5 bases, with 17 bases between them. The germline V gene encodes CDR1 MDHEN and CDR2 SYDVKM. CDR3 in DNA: TGTGCCAGCAGTTTTAGGGGCGGATCCCCCGATCAGCCCCAGCATTTT. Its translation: CASSFRGGSPDQPQHF.

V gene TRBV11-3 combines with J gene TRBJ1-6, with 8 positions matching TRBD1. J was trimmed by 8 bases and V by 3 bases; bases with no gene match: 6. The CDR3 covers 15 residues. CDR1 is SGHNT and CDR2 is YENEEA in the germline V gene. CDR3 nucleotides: TGTGCCAGCAGCTTGTTCGGACAGGGTGATTCACCCCTCCACTTT. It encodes CASSLFGQGDSPLHF.

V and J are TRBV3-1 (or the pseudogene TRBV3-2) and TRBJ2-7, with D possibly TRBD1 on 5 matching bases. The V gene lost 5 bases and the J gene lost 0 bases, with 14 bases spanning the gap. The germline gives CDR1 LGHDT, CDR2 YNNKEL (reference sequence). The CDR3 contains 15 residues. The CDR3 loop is CASSTGGAFSYEQYF. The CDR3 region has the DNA TGTGCCAGCAGCACTGGTGGGGCCTTCTCCTACGAGCAGTACTTC.

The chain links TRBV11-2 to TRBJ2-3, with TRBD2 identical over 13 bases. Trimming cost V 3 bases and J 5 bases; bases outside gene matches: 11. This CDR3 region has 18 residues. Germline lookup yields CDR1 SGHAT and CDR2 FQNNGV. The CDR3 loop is CASSLGTSGIFWGDTQYF. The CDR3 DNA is TGTGCCAGCAGCTTGGGGACTAGCGGGATATTCTGGGGAGATACGCAGTATTTT.

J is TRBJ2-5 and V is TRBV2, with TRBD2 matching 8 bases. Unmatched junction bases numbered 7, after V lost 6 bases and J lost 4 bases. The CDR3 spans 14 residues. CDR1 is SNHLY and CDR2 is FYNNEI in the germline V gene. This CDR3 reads CASRRLANTETQYF. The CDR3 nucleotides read TGTGCCAGCAGGAGACTAGCGAATACAGAGACCCAGTACTTC.

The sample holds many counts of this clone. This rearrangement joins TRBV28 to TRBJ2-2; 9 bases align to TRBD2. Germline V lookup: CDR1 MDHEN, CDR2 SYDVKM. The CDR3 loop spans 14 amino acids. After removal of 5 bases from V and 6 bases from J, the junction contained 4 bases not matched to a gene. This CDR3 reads CASSRTSAAGELFF. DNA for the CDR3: TGTGCCAGCAGTCGGACTAGCGCTGCCGGGGAGCTGTTTTTT.

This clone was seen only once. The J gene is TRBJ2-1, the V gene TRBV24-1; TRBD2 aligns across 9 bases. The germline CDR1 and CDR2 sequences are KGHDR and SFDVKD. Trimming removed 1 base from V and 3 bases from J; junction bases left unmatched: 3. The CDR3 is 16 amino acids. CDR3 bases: TGTGCCACCAGTGATTTTAGTAGCGGGAGCTACAATGAGCAGTTCTTC. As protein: CATSDFSSGSYNEQFF.

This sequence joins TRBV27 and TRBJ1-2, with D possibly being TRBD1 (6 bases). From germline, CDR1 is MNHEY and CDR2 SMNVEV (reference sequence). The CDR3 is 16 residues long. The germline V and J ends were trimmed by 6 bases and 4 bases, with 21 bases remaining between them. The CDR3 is CASRTHIQGRGYGYTF. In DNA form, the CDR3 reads TGTGCCAGCAGAACTCATATACAGGGTCGTGGCTATGGCTACACCTTC.